Presented here are 5 T cell receptor beta chains from one specimen sequenced in a study of blood T cells in healthy people across ages. Primers used in a second PCR of about 7 to 11 cycles were a sample-barcoded 5' primer and a J-beta primer mix. TCRdb recomputed calls from the 5' RACE reads with MiXCR, one row per CDR3 protein. The sample consists of some 1.1 million distinct CDR3 sequences, less than 45% of them appearing once. The source material was blood. These receptors originate from a man between 18 and 29 years old in good health.

The chain is built from TRBV7-9 and TRBJ1-1, with D uncertain. Germline assignment: CDR1 SEHNR and CDR2 FQNEAQ (reference sequence). The CDR3 spans 13 residues. The ends were cut back, 5 bases at V and 2 bases at J, with 9 bases in the middle. The CDR3: CASSPAHNTEAFF. As DNA, the CDR3 is TGTGCCAGCAGCCCCGCACACAACACTGAAGCTTTCTTT.

In this sample, this clonotype turned up a few times. The chain combines TRBV6-5 with TRBJ1-2, with TRBD1 as a possible D gene (5 bases). CDR1 and CDR2 from the germline V gene are MNHEY and SVGAGI. The CDR3 covers 14 residues. Trimming removed 2 bases from V and 5 bases from J, with 12 bases in between. CDR3 amino acids: CASSYDSGGYGYTF. The DNA of the CDR3 is TGTGCCAGCAGTTACGACAGCGGAGGTTATGGCTACACCTTC.

The J gene is TRBJ1-1, the V gene TRBV4-3, with D possibly being TRBD1 (6 bases). Trimming took off 2 bases at V and 2 bases at J, with 15 bases between the two ends. Germline loops: CDR1 LGHNA, CDR2 YSLEER. There are 16 residues in the CDR3. CDR3 DNA: TGCGCCAGCAGCCAACTGGATGCGGGGGGCAACACTGAAGCTTTCTTT. Protein sequence: CASSQLDAGGNTEAFF.

This clonotype came up a few times. The rearrangement joins TRBV5-1 to TRBJ1-1, with D maybe TRBD1 (6 bases). Germline V CDR1 and CDR2: SGHRS, YFSETQ. Trimming pared 4 bases from V and 0 bases from J, leaving 13 bases between. The CDR3 totals 15 residues. The CDR3 DNA is TGCGCCAGCAGCCAGGACAGCCCCATGAACACTGAAGCTTTCTTT. Amino acid sequence: CASSQDSPMNTEAFF. The variable domain in full, completed from reference TRBV5-1 and TRBJ1-1, reads KAGVTQTPRYLIKTRGQQVTLSCSPISGHRSVSWYQQTPGQGLQFLFEYFSETQRNKGNFPGRFSGRQFSNSRSEMNVSTLELGDSALYLCASSQDSPMNTEAFFGQGTRLTVV.

The chain combines TRBV21-1 with TRBJ1-5; TRBD1 is taken as the D call from the table, unchecked against the DNA. TRBV21-1 is designated a pseudogene. The CDR3 is 18 amino acids. CDR3 in DNA: TGTGCCAGCAGCGCTCTTGGGACAGGGGAAAATAGCAATCAGCCCCAGCATTTT. It specifies CASSALGTGENSNQPQHF.